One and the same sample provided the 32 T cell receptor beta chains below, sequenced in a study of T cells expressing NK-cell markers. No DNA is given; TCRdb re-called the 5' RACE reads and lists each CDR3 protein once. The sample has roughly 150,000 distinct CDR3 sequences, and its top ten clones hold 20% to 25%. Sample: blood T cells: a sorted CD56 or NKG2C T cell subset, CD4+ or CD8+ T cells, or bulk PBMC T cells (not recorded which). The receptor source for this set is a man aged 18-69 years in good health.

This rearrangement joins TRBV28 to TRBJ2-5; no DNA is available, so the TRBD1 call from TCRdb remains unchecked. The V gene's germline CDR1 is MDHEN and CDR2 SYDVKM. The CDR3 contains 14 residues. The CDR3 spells CASRDRTGRETQYF.

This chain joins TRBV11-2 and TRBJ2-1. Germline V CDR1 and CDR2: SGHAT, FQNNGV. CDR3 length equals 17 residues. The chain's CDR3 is CASSLAFFGVQSNEQFF.

CDR3 sequence: CAISDGGGGIISYEQYF. J is TRBJ2-7 and V is TRBV10-3; TCRdb's D gene call, TRBD1, goes unchecked for lack of DNA. CDR3 size: 17 residues. Germline lookup yields CDR1 ENHRY and CDR2 SYGVKD.

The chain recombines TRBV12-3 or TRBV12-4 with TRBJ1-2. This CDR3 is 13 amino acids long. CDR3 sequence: CASSFYMRGGYTF.

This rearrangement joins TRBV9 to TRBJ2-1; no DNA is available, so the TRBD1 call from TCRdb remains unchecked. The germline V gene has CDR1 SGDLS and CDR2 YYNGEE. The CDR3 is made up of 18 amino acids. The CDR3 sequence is CASSVDLRADRVYNEQFF.

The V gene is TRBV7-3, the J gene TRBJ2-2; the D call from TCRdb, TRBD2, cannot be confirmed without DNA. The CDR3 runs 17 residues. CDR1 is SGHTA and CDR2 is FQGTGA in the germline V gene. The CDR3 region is CASSPDGTSGAGELFFF.

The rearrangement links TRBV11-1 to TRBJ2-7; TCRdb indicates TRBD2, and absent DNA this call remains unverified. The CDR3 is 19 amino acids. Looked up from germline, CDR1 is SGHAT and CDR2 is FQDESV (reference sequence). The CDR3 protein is CASSFNTGTSGTQPYEQYF.

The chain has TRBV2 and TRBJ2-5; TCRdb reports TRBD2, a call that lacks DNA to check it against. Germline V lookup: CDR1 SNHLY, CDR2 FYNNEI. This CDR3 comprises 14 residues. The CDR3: CASRASGGKETQYF.

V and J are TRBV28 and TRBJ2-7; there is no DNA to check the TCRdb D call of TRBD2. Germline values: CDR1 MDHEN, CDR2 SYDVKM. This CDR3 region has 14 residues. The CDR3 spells CASSYLAGGLEQYF. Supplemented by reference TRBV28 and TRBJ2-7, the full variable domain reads DVKVTQSSRYLVKRTGEKVFLECVQDMDHENMFWYRQDPGLGLRLIYFSYDVKMKEKGDIPEGYSVSREKKERFSLILESASTNQTSMYLCASSYLAGGLEQYFGPGTRLTVT.

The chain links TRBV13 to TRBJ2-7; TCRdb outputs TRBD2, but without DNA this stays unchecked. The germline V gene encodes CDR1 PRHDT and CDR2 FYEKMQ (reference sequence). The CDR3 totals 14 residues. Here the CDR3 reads CASSPRGGSYEQYF.

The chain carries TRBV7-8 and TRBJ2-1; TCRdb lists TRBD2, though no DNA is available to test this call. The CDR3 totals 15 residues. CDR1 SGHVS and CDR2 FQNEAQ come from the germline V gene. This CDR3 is CASSLGGLAGNEQFF.

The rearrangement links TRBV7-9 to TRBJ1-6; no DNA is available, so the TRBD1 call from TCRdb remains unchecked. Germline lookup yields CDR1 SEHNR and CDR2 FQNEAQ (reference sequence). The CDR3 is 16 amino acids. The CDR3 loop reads CASSERGTGPNSPLHF. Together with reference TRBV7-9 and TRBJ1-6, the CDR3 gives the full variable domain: DTGVSQNPRHKITKRGQNVTFRCDPISEHNRLYWYRQTLGQGPEFLTYFQNEAQLEKSRLLSDRFSAERPKGSFSTLEIQRTEQGDSAMYLCASSERGTGPNSPLHFGNGTRLTVT.

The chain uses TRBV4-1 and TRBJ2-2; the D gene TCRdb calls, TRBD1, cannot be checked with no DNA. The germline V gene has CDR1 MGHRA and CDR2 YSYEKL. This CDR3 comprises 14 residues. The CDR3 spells CASRGAGGTGELFF.

The CDR3 sequence is CASSLRGNLAGQFF. The gene calls are TRBV12-3 or TRBV12-4 and TRBJ2-1; absent DNA, TCRdb's TRBD2 call cannot be checked. The length of the CDR3 is 14 residues.

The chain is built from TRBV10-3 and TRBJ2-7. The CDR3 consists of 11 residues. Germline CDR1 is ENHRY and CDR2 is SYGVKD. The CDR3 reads CAISVGYEQYF.

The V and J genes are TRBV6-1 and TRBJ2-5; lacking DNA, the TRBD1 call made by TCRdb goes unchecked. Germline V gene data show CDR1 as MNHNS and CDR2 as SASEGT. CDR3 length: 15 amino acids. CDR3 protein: CASTNTRGGRETQYF.

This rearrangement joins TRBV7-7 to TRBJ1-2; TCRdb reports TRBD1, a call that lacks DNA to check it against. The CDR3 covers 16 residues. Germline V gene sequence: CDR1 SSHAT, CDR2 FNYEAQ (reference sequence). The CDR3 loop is CASSWRRQEINYGYTF. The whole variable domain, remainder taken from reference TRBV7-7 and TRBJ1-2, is GAGVSQSPRYKVTKRGQDVTLRCDPISSHATLYWYQQALGQGPEFLTYFNYEAQPDKSGLPSDRFSAERPEGSISTLTIQRTEQRDSAMYRCASSWRRQEINYGYTFGSGTRLTVV.

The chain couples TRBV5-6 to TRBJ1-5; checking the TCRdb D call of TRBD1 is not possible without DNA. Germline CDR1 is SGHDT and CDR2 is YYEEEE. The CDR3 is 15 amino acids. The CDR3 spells CASSLGAGGIQPQHF.

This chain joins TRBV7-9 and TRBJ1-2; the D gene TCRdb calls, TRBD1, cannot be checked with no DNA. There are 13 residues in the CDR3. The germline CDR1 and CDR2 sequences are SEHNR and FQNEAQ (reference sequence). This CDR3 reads CASSLEQGYGYTF.

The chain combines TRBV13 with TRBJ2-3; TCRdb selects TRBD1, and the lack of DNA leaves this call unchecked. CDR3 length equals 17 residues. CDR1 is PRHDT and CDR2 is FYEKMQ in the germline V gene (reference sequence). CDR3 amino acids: CASSLSFYAGSTDTQYF.

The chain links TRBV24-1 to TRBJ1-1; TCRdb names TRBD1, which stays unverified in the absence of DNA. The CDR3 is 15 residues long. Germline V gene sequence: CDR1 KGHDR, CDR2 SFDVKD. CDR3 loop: CATSDSDSMNTEAFF.

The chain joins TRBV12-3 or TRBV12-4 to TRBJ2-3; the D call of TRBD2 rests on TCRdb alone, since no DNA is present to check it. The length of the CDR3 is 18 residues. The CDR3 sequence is CASSPGLAGGLGPDTQYF.

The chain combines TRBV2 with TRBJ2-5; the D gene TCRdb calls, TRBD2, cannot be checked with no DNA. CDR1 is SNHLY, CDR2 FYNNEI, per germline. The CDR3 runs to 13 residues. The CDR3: CASSRRGGETQYF.

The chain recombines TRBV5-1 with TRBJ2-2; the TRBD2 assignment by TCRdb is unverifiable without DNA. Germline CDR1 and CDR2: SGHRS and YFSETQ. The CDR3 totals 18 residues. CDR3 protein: CASSLSEARYSGTGELFF.

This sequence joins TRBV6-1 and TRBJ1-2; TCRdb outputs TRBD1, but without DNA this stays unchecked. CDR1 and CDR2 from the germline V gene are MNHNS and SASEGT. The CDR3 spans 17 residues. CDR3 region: CASSEAVGEIPGYGYTF.

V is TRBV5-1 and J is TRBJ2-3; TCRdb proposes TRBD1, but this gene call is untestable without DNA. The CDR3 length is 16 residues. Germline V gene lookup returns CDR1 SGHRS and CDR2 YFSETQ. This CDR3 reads CASSPYSGLGVDTQYF.

The CDR3: CASSQGGDPQPQHF. The rearrangement joins TRBV3-1 to TRBJ1-5. Per the germline V gene, CDR1 is LGHDT and CDR2 is YNNKEL (reference sequence). This CDR3 is 14 amino acids long.

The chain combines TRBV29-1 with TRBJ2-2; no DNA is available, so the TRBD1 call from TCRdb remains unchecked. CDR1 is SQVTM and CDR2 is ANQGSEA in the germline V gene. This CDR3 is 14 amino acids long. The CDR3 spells CSVDLDRGTGELFF.

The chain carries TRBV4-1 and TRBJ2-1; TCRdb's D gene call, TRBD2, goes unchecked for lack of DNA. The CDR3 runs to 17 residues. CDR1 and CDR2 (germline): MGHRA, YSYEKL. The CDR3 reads CASSQDLAGGRVNEQFF.

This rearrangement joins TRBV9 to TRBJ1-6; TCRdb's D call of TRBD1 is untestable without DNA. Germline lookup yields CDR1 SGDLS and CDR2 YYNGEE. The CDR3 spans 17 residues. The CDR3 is CASSLRDESSYNSPLHF.

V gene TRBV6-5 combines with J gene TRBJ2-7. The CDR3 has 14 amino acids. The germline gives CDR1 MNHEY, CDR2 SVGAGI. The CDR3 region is CASSYSTDSYEQYF.

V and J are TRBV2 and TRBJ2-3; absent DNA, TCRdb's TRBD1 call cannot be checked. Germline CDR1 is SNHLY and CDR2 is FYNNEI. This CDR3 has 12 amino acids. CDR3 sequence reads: CASSPRAQRRYF.